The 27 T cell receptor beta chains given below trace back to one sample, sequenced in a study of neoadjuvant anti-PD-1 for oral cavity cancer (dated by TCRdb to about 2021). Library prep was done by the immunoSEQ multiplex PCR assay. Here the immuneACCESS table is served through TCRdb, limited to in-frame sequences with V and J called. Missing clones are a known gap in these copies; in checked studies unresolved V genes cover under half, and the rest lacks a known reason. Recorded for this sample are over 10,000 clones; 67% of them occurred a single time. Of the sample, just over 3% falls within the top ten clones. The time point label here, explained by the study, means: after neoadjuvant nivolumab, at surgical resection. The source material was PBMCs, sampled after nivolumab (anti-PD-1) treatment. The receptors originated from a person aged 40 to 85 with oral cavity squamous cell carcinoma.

CDR3 residues: CAISESAGIGEQYF. CDR3 nucleotides: TGTGCCATCAGTGAGTCGGCAGGAATCGGCGAGCAGTACTTC. This rearrangement joins TRBV10-3 to TRBJ2-7; D is uncertain. Germline assignment: CDR1 ENHRY and CDR2 SYGVKD. The CDR3 runs 14 residues. The V gene lost 0 bases and the J gene lost 6 bases, with 12 bases spanning the gap.

The CDR3 protein is CASSPSQGRYEQYF. The CDR3 nucleotides are TGCGCCAGCAGTCCCTCACAGGGGAGGTACGAGCAGTACTTC. The chain carries TRBV10-2 and TRBJ2-7, with D possibly being TRBD1 (7 bases). The V and J ends lost 5 bases and 4 bases respectively, with 15 bases between them. This CDR3 spans 14 amino acids. Germline values: CDR1 WSHSY, CDR2 SAAADI.

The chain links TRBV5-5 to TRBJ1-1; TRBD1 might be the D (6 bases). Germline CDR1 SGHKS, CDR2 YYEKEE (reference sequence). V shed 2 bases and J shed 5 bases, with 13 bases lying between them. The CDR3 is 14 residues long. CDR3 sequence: CASSFAGDETEAFF. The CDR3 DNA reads TGTGCCAGCAGCTTCGCAGGGGATGAAACTGAAGCTTTCTTT.

Here the CDR3 reads CASSVAGAGDEQYF. CDR3 nucleotides: TGTGCCAGCAGCGTAGCGGGGGCGGGGGACGAGCAGTACTTC. This rearrangement joins TRBV9 to TRBJ2-7, with TRBD2 as a possible D gene (7 bases). The germline V and J ends were trimmed by 0 bases and 5 bases, with 12 bases remaining between them. The CDR3 has 14 amino acids. CDR1 and CDR2 (germline): SGDLS, YYNGEE.

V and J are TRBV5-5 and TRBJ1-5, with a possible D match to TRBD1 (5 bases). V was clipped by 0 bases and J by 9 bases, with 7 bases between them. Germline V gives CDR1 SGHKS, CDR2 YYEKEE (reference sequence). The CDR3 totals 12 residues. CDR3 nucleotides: TGTGCCAGCAGCTTGGGAACAGGGCCCCAGCATTTT. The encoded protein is CASSLGTGPQHF.

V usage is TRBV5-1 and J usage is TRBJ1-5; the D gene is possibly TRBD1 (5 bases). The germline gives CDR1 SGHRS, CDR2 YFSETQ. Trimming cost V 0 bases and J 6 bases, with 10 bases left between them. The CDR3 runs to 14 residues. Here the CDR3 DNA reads TGCGCCAGCAGCTTGGAGCAGGGTGGTCAGCCCCAGCATTTT. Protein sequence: CASSLEQGGQPQHF.

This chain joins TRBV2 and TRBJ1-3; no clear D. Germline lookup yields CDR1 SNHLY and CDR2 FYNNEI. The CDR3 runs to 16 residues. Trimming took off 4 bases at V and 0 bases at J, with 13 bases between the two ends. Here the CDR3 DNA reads TGTGCCAGCAGTGGGCGCTCCATGGGCTCTGGAAACACCATATATTTT. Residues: CASSGRSMGSGNTIYF.

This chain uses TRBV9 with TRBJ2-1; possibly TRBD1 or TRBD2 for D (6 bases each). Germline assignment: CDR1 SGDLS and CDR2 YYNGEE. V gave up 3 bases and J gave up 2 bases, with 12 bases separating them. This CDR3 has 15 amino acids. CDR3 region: CASSGFGGPYNEQFF. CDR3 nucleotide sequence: TGTGCCAGCAGCGGCTTCGGGGGCCCCTACAATGAGCAGTTCTTC.

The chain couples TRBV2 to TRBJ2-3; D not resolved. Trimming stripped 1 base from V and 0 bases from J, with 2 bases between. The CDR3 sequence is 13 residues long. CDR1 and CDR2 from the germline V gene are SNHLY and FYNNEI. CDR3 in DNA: TGTGCCAGCAGTGAAGACAGCACAGATACGCAGTATTTT. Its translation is CASSEDSTDTQYF.

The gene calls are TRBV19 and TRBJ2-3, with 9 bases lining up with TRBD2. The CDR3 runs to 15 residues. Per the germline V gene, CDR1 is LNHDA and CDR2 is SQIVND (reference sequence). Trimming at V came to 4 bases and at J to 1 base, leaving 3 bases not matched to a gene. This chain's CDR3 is CASSTEREGTDTQYF. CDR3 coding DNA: TGTGCCAGTAGTACAGAGCGGGAGGGCACAGATACGCAGTATTTT.

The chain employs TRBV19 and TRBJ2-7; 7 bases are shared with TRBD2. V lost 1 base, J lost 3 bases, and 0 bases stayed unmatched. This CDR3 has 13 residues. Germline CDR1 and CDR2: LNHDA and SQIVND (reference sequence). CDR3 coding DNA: TGTGCCAGTAGTATAGCTAGCGGCTACGAGCAGTACTTC. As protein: CASSIASGYEQYF. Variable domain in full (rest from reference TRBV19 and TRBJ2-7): DGGITQSPKYLFRKEGQNVTLSCEQNLNHDAMYWYRQDPGQGLRLIYYSQIVNDFQKGDIAEGYSVSREKKESFPLTVTSAQKNPTAFYLCASSIASGYEQYFGPGTRLTVT.

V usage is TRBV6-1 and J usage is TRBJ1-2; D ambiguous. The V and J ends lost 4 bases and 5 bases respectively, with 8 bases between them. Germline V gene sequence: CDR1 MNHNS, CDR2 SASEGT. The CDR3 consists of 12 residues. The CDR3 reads CASSVPGYGYTF. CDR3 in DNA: TGTGCCAGCAGTGTTCCGGGATATGGCTACACCTTC.

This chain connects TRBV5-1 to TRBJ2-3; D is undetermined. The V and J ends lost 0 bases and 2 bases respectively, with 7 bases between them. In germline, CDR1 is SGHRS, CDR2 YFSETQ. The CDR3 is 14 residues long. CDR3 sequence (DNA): TGCGCCAGCAGCTTGGGGGGATTCACAGATACGCAGTATTTT. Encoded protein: CASSLGGFTDTQYF.

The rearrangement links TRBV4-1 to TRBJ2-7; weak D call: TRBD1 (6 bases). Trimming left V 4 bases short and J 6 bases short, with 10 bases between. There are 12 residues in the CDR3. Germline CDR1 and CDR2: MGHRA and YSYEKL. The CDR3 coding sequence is TGCGCCAGCAGCCGAGGGGGTGGCGAGCAGTACTTC. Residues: CASSRGGGEQYF.

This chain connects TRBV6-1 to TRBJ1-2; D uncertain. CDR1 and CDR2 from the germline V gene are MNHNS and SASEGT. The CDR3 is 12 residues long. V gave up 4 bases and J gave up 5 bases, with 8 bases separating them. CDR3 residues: CASSVQVYGYTF. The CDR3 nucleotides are TGTGCCAGCAGTGTCCAGGTTTATGGCTACACCTTC.

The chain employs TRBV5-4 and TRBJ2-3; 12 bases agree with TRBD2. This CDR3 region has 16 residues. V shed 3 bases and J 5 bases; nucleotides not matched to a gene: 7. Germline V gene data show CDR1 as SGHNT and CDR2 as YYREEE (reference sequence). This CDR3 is CASSSLAGGPGDTQYF. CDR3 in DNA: TGTGCCAGCAGCTCTCTAGCGGGAGGGCCAGGAGATACGCAGTATTTT.

The CDR3 DNA reads TGCGCCAGCAGCTTGTTGTCAACTAGCGGAGTCTACGAGCAGTACTTC. Translating it yields CASSLLSTSGVYEQYF. The V call is TRBV5-1, the J call TRBJ2-7, with TRBD2 identical over 8 bases. Germline CDR1 SGHRS, CDR2 YFSETQ. V shed 1 base and J 3 bases; nucleotides not matched to a gene: 9. The CDR3 has 16 amino acids.

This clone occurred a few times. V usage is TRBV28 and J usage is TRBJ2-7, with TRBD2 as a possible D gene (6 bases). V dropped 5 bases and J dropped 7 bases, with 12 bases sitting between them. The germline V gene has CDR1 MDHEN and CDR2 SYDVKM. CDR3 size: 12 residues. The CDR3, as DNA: TGTGCCAGCAGTCTCCCCCGGGGGGAGCAGTACTTC. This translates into CASSLPRGEQYF.

The CDR3 sequence: CASSQDSRSSYNEQFF. The CDR3 nucleotides are TGCGCCAGCAGCCAAGATTCGCGGAGCTCCTACAATGAGCAGTTCTTC. This chain connects TRBV4-1 to TRBJ2-1, with no clear D. The V end lost 0 bases, the J end lost 0 bases, and 9 bases lay between the germline ends. This CDR3 is built from 16 residues. CDR1 is MGHRA and CDR2 is YSYEKL in the germline V gene.

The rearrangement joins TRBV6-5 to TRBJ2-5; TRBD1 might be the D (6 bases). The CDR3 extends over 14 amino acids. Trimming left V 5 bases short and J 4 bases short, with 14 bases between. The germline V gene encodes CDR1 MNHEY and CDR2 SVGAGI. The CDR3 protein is CASSSQGGRETQYF. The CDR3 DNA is TGTGCCAGCAGTAGCCAAGGGGGTAGAGAGACCCAGTACTTC.

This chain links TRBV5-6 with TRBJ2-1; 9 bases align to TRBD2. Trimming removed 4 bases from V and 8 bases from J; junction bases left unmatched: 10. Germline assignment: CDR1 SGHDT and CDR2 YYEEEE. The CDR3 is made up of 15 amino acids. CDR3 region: CASSTGTSLTYEQFF. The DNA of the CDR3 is TGTGCCAGCAGCACCGGGACTAGCCTTACATATGAGCAGTTCTTC.

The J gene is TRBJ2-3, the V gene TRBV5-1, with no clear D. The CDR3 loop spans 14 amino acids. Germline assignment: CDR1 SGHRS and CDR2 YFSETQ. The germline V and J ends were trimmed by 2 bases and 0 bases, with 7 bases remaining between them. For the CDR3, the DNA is TGCGCCAGCAGCTTCACAGTAAGCACAGATACGCAGTATTTT. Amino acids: CASSFTVSTDTQYF.

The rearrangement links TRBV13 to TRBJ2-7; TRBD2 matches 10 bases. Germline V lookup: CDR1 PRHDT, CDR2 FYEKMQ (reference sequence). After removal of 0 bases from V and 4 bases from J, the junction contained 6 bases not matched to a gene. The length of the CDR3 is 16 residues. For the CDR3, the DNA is TGTGCCAGCAGCTTAGGTGGTCTAGCGGGAGTTTACGAGCAGTACTTC. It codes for CASSLGGLAGVYEQYF.

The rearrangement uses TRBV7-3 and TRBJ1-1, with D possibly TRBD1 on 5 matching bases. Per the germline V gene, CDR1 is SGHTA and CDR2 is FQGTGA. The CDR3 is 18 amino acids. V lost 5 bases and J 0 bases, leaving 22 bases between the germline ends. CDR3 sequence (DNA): TGTGCCAGCAGCCCAAAACCGGGACGGCCAGACGTGAACACTGAAGCTTTCTTT. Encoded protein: CASSPKPGRPDVNTEAFF.

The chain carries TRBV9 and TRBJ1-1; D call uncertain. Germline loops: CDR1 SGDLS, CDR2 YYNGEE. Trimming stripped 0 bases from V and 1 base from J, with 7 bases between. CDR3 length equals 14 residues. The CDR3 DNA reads TGTGCCAGCAGCGTAGGCCCAACGAACACTGAAGCTTTCTTT. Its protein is CASSVGPTNTEAFF.

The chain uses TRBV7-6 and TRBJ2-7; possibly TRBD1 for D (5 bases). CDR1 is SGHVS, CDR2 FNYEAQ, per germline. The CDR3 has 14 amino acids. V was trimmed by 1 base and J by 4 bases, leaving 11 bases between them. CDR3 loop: CASSLVGVGYEQYF. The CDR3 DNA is TGTGCCAGCAGCTTAGTAGGGGTAGGGTACGAGCAGTACTTC.

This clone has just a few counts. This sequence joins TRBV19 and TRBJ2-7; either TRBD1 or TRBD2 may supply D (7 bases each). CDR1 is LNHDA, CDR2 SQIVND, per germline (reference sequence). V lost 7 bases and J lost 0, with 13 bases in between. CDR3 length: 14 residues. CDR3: CASTAGGDSYEQYF. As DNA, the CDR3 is TGTGCCAGTACGGCAGGGGGGGACTCCTACGAGCAGTACTTC.